These 26 T cell receptor beta chains originate from one sample sequenced in a study of tumor and adjacent non-tumor tissue in lung cancer. No cell sorting was done before RNA was extracted from the tissue. TCRbeta libraries were built with three rounds of nested PCR, modified from ARM-PCR. TCRdb recomputed calls from the multiplex PCR reads with MiXCR, one row per CDR3 protein. The sample yields roughly 120,000 distinct CDR3 sequences, 75% seen once. The sequencing sample was made of lung tumor tissue. Receptors were obtained from a woman aged 60-75 years with non-small cell lung cancer.

A note on this clonotype: A read error is possible here, since a much larger clone lies one base away. The J gene is TRBJ2-1, the V gene TRBV28, with 7 bases that match TRBD2. After removal of 7 bases from V and 7 bases from J, the junction contained 10 bases not matched to a gene. This CDR3 has 14 residues. Germline assignment: CDR1 MDHEN and CDR2 SYDVKM. This CDR3 reads CASNDRTRHNEQFF. Written as DNA, the CDR3 is TGTGCCAGCAATGACCGGACTAGACATAATGAGCAGTTCTTC.

Concerning this clonotype itself: At one end, the junction sequence differs from germline, possibly due to a read error. The J gene is TRBJ2-2, the V gene TRBV11-2; TRBD2 might be the D (6 bases). The germline V gene encodes CDR1 SGHAT and CDR2 FQNNGV. There are 14 residues in the CDR3. The CDR3 coding sequence is TGTGACAACACCCTCCGACTAGTTTCCGGGGAGCTGTTTTTC. Translation gives CDNTLRLVSGELFF.

The chain uses TRBV28 and TRBJ2-1; TRBD1 or TRBD2 may be the D gene (5 bases each). V lost 5 bases to trimming and J lost 3 bases, with 23 bases between them. Germline-derived CDR1 and CDR2 are MDHEN and SYDVKM. The CDR3 has 18 residues. CDR3 in amino acids: CASSTIKQAGGIYNEQFF. In nucleotides, the CDR3 is TGTGCCAGCAGTACCATAAAACAGGCGGGTGGGATCTACAATGAGCAGTTCTTC.

In this sample, this clonotype turned up a few times. This clone may be a read error of a much larger clone one base away. J is TRBJ1-5 and V is TRBV29-1; 7 bases are shared with TRBD1. In germline, CDR1 is SQVTM, CDR2 ANQGSEA. The CDR3 is 14 amino acids. J was trimmed by 3 bases and V by 6 bases; bases with no gene match: 8. CDR3 amino acids: CSVNTDRTNQPQHF. The CDR3 nucleotides read TGCAGCGTGAATACGGACAGGACCAATCAGCCCCAGCATTTT.

The chain employs TRBV28 and TRBJ1-5; D remains ambiguous. The germline V and J ends were trimmed by 2 bases and 0 bases, with 5 bases remaining between them. The CDR3 covers 14 residues. Germline CDR1 MDHEN, CDR2 SYDVKM. CDR3 protein: CASSLTSSNQPQHF. The CDR3 nucleotides are TGTGCCAGCAGTTTAACCAGTAGCAATCAGCCCCAGCATTTT.

As regards this clonotype: The CDR3 ends on some other residue instead of the conserved phenylalanine or tryptophan, so this is likely a read error. This chain joins TRBV11-3 and TRBJ2-3, with 7 bases that match TRBD2. Germline V gene sequence: CDR1 SGHNT, CDR2 YENEEA. The CDR3 consists of 13 residues. V lost 9 bases to trimming and J lost 6 bases; unmatched junction nucleotides: 9. The CDR3 bases are TGTGCCAGTAGACGGGATAGCGGGGATACGCAGTATTCT. Its protein product is CASRRDSGDTQYS.

CDR3 bases: TGTGCCAGCAGTACGAGGACGAGAACAGATACGCAGTATTTT. Amino acids: CASSTRTRTDTQYF. This chain links TRBV28 with TRBJ2-3; D gene unclear. Germline assignment: CDR1 MDHEN and CDR2 SYDVKM. Trimming cost V 5 bases and J 3 bases, with 12 bases left between them. The CDR3 covers 14 residues. Full variable domain (remainder filled in from reference TRBV28 and TRBJ2-3): DVKVTQSSRYLVKRTGEKVFLECVQDMDHENMFWYRQDPGLGLRLIYFSYDVKMKEKGDIPEGYSVSREKKERFSLILESASTNQTSMYLCASSTRTRTDTQYFGPGTRLTVL.

J is TRBJ1-5 and V is TRBV5-1; D unresolved. Trimming pared 8 bases from V and 7 bases from J, leaving 19 bases between. This CDR3 contains 14 residues. The germline gives CDR1 SGHRS, CDR2 YFSETQ. The CDR3 here is CASIPDPSGQPQHF. CDR3 nucleotide sequence: TGCGCCAGTATCCCCGACCCCTCGGGGCAGCCCCAGCATTTT.

In its sample, this clonotype was seen once. A much more abundant neighbour one base away suggests this may be a read error. This sequence joins TRBV20-1 and TRBJ2-7, with 9 positions matching TRBD1. Germline V gene data show CDR1 as DFQATT and CDR2 as SNEGSKA (reference sequence). The ends lost 4 bases at V and 11 bases at J; junction bases unmatched: 12. The CDR3 loop spans 13 amino acids. CDR3 nucleotides: TGCAGTGCTAATTCGGGACAGGGCCAAGTAGAGTACTTC. It translates to CSANSGQGQVEYF.

Notes on this clonotype: Mismatch with germline at one junction end may stem from a read error. V and J are TRBV6-1 and TRBJ1-5; TRBD1 might be the D (6 bases). This CDR3 has 15 residues. CDR1 is MNHNS, CDR2 SASEGT, per germline. The CDR3 nucleotides are TGTGCCTGCAGTGAAACCGGGGGCTCATGGCAACCCCAGCATTTT. Protein sequence: CACSETGGSWQPQHF.

In the case of this clonotype: This may come from a read error, since a much larger clone is one base off. The chain employs TRBV6-2 or TRBV6-3 and TRBJ2-7; D might be TRBD1 (6 bases). The CDR3 runs 13 residues. Germline CDR1 is MNHEY and CDR2 is SVGEGT. The CDR3 region has the DNA TGTGCCAGCAGACTGAACAGGGCACAAGAGCATTACTTC. Translated, it gives CASRLNRAQEHYF.

Note on this clonotype: Sequence at one end of the junction differs from germline and may be a read error. The chain recombines TRBV11-1 with TRBJ1-2; D unclear. Per the germline V gene, CDR1 is SGHAT and CDR2 is FQDESV (reference sequence). CDR3 size: 14 residues. This chain's CDR3 is CASSSRGPFYDYTF. The CDR3 bases are TGTGCCAGCAGCTCACGTGGCCCGTTCTATGACTACACCTTC.

In the case of this clonotype: A read error may account for a junction end that differs from germline. The gene calls are TRBV10-3 and TRBJ2-2; a weak D match, TRBD2 (6 bases). The CDR3 length is 16 residues. Germline V lookup: CDR1 ENHRY, CDR2 SYGVKD. The CDR3 sequence: CAFSKTGTDSLGDLLF. CDR3 coding DNA: TGTGCCTTCAGTAAAACCGGGACTGACTCCTTGGGGGACCTGCTTTTT.

This clonotype was recorded a few times. This may come from a read error, since a much larger clone is one base off. This chain uses TRBV6-6 with TRBJ1-1, with 9 positions matching TRBD1. The CDR3 sequence is 12 residues long. Germline V gives CDR1 MNHNY, CDR2 SVGAGI (reference sequence). The CDR3 sequence: CTSRTGEVEAFF. The CDR3 DNA reads as TGTACCAGCAGGACAGGGGAGGTTGAAGCTTTCTTT.

A note on this clonotype: This sequence may be a read error, since a much larger clone differs from it by one base. The chain links TRBV6-6 to TRBJ2-2; maybe TRBD2 (5 bases). The CDR3 length is 13 residues. Germline V gene data show CDR1 as MNHNY and CDR2 as SVGAGI (reference sequence). In nucleotides, the CDR3 is TGTGCCAGCAGTTACGAGGGCACCGGGGAGCCGTTTTTT. Translating gives CASSYEGTGEPFF.

Here the CDR3 reads CASSLEGRLQYF. The CDR3 DNA reads as TGTGCCAGCAGTTTGGAGGGGAGACTGCAATACTTC. The chain links TRBV12-3 or TRBV12-4 to TRBJ2-7, with D perhaps TRBD2 (6 bases). The ends were cut back, 3 bases at V and 13 bases at J, with 16 bases in the middle. This CDR3 is 12 amino acids long.

Concerning this clonotype: This may come from a read error, since a much larger clone is one base off. This chain uses TRBV20-1 with TRBJ2-2; D unclear. This CDR3 comprises 15 residues. Trimming shortened V by 6 bases and J by 4 bases, and 18 bases separated the two germline ends. The germline V gene encodes CDR1 DFQATT and CDR2 SNEGSKA (reference sequence). The CDR3 sequence is CSAPRPGGFTGELFF. The CDR3 DNA reads as TGCAGTGCCCCCAGGCCGGGCGGATTCACCGGGGAGCTGTTTTTT.

To note about this clonotype: Sequence at one end of the junction differs from germline and may be a read error. This chain links TRBV11-2 with TRBJ2-2, with D perhaps TRBD1 or TRBD2 (7 bases each). Germline V gene data show CDR1 as SGHAT and CDR2 as FQNNGV. The CDR3 is 17 amino acids. CDR3 region: CFSSSPQGGRNTGELYF. The CDR3 DNA sequence: TGTTTCAGCAGCTCTCCCCAGGGGGGGCGGAACACAGGGGAGCTGTATTTT.

Remarks on this clonotype: The CDR3 does not end in the conserved phenylalanine or tryptophan, so this is likely a read error. The chain couples TRBV11-3 to TRBJ1-1, with a possible D match to TRBD1 (6 bases). The germline V and J ends were trimmed by 5 bases and 8 bases, with 15 bases remaining between them. Germline-derived CDR1 and CDR2 are SGHNT and YENEEA. The CDR3 is 13 residues long. The CDR3 loop reads CASSRGNDREAFL. The CDR3 DNA follows: TGTGCCAGCAGCCGAGGAAATGACAGGGAAGCTTTCTTA.

V gene TRBV28 combines with J gene TRBJ2-5; D uncertain. V lost 4 bases and J lost 5, with 14 bases in between. There are 14 residues in the CDR3. The germline V gene has CDR1 MDHEN and CDR2 SYDVKM. CDR3 amino acids: CASSSYEALETQYF. CDR3 DNA sequence: TGTGCCAGCAGTTCATACGAGGCTCTGGAGACCCAGTACTTC. The full variable domain, in which reference TRBV28 and TRBJ2-5 provide the parts outside the CDR3, is DVKVTQSSRYLVKRTGEKVFLECVQDMDHENMFWYRQDPGLGLRLIYFSYDVKMKEKGDIPEGYSVSREKKERFSLILESASTNQTSMYLCASSSYEALETQYFGPGTRLLVL.

In regard to this clonotype: The conserved phenylalanine or tryptophan is not found at the CDR3 terminus, so this likely reflects a read error. The chain is built from TRBV11-2 and TRBJ2-3, with D maybe TRBD2 (7 bases). This CDR3 is built from 15 residues. Germline CDR1 is SGHAT and CDR2 is FQNNGV. In nucleotides, the CDR3 is TGTGCCAGCAGGAGGGGGGGGGCTGGCACATATACGCAGTATCTT. Residues: CASRRGGAGTYTQYL.

V and J are TRBV20-1 and TRBJ2-2; no clear D. Germline V CDR1 and CDR2: DFQATT, SNEGSKA (reference sequence). The CDR3 length is 12 residues. The ends were cut back, 8 bases at V and 5 bases at J, with 12 bases in the middle. CDR3 in DNA: TGCAGTTCTAATGAACAAACCGGGGAGCTGTTTTTT. Its protein product is CSSNEQTGELFF.

The genes are TRBV29-1 and TRBJ2-1; D is uncertain. Looked up from germline, CDR1 is SQVTM and CDR2 is ANQGSEA. There are 12 residues in the CDR3. Deletions cut 4 bases from V and 9 bases from J, with 13 bases between. This chain's CDR3 is CSVAHKACEQFF. In nucleotides, the CDR3 is TGCAGCGTTGCCCACAAGGCGTGTGAGCAGTTCTTC.

As to this clonotype: Its ends do not fully match the called genes, so a read error is possible. The chain employs TRBV11-3 and TRBJ2-1; D may match TRBD1 or TRBD2 (6 bases each). CDR3 size: 13 residues. CDR1 is SGHNT and CDR2 is YENEEA in the germline V gene. The CDR3 reads CVSTGASYNEQFF. Here the CDR3 DNA reads TGTGTCAGCACGGGGGCCTCCTACAATGAGCAGTTCTTC.

A remark on this clonotype: Germline is not matched at one junction end, which may reflect a read error. The chain couples TRBV5-6 to TRBJ1-5; no reliable D call. Germline lookup yields CDR1 SGHDT and CDR2 YYEEEE. The CDR3 extends over 14 amino acids. The CDR3 nucleotides are TGTGCCAGCAGCTTCGGGTGGAGCAATCAGCCCCGGCATTTT. Protein: CASSFGWSNQPRHF.

The V gene is TRBV19, the J gene TRBJ1-1, with D perhaps TRBD1 (5 bases). Germline values: CDR1 LNHDA, CDR2 SQIVND (reference sequence). Between the trimmed V and J ends, which lost 8 bases and 0 bases, there was a span of 13 bases. The CDR3 runs to 14 residues. The CDR3 coding sequence is TGTGCCAGTGCGGCAGGGATTATGAACACTGAAGCTTTCTTT. Its translation is CASAAGIMNTEAFF. The whole variable domain, filled in from reference TRBV19 and TRBJ1-1, reads DGGITQSPKYLFRKEGQNVTLSCEQNLNHDAMYWYRQDPGQGLRLIYYSQIVNDFQKGDIAEGYSVSREKKESFPLTVTSAQKNPTAFYLCASAAGIMNTEAFFGQGTRLTVV.